Below, one T cell receptor beta chain is given with its context. Its antigen is unknown. Per-nucleotide qualities are absent, and no much larger clonotype sits a single base away. In the paper's terms, the time point label means: baseline before first vaccination. Vaccinee samples came from UK trials COV001 and COV002, including a single-blind randomized controlled phase 2/3 trial of AZD1222 (ChAdOx1 nCoV-19) in healthy adults. Trial participant PBMC samples were collected at day 0 and day 28 after the second dose for TCRbeta chain sequencing. The CDR3 regions of human TCRbeta chains were analyzed by immunosequencing. Per the source publication's procedure: Repertoire TCRs were matched against a reference library of SARS-CoV-2-specific TCRs generated with the MIRA antigen-specificity platform. Breadth meant the fraction of unique TCRs that were SARS-CoV-2-associated, whereas depth meant the fraction of total T cells that were SARS-CoV-2-associated. Using the MIRA data, each spike-specific TCR was assigned both to the spike region to which the TCR was reactive and to a CD4 or CD8 class. Log10-transformed breadth and depth values were compared by one-way ANOVA with Sidak's multiple comparisons tests. TCRdb took this table from immuneACCESS and kept in-frame rearrangements with V and J called. Such tables lack part of the clones; where checked against another copy, unresolved V genes explain under half of the gap, and the rest is unexplained. D and trimming come from the DNA, and the V and J calls and clone size come from that table. This sample comprises 250,000 or so clones, about 92% of them detected only once. The ten largest clones add up to roughly 0.6% of the sample.

CDR3 length: 16 amino acids, cysteine to phenylalanine. The entry retains the CDR3 DNA only, 48 bases that are in frame from base 1. This sample is drawn from a study of T cell responses to AZD1222 COVID-19 vaccine (dated by TCRdb to 2020 to 2022). General notes on the study: AZD1222 recipients given second doses at about 4 weeks or at about 12 weeks were pooled, since spike-specific TCR depth and breadth were not found to differ between the two schedules. Enrollment into the trials was organized by age into subgroups of 18-55, 56-69 and 70-plus years, and those subgroups contained roughly 150, 30 and 60 TCR-sequenced participants, respectively. A total of approximately 240 trial participants underwent TCR sequencing, of whom 200 to 220 received two doses of AZD1222 and some 25 received two doses of the MenACWY control vaccine.

Overall study results and their limits: The 56-69-year group was small, and its depth increase did not reach significance, likely because of low power. Participants were mostly white British and included more females than males, and it was suggested by the authors that clonal diversity may have been underestimated. Vaccine-associated CD4 TCRs spanned the whole spike protein, with dominant responses in regions 160-218 and 743-854. Reportedly, almost half of the unique spike-specific TCRs recognized epitopes lying outside the regions that are mutated in the B.1.351 and B.1.1.7 variants. No day 14 peak-response samples were available, so repertoires were characterized only after the peak T cell response. Conclusions about previously exposed vaccinees are limited because only five to seven AZD1222 recipients were SARS-CoV-2 seropositive at baseline. Spike-specific TCR breadth and depth rose significantly after two AZD1222 doses compared with day 0 and with MenACWY recipients.

Here the sequenced sample was peripheral blood, taken on day 0 of AZD1222 vaccination. This chain joins TRBV21-1 to TRBJ2-3; TRBD2 was called by the table and not checked on the DNA. TRBV21-1 is assigned pseudogene status. The clonotype comes from an adult in good health. The DNA reads TGTGCCAGCAGCACTGGGACTAGCGGGAGGGCAGATACGCAGTATTTT. The translation is CASSTGTSGRADTQYF.